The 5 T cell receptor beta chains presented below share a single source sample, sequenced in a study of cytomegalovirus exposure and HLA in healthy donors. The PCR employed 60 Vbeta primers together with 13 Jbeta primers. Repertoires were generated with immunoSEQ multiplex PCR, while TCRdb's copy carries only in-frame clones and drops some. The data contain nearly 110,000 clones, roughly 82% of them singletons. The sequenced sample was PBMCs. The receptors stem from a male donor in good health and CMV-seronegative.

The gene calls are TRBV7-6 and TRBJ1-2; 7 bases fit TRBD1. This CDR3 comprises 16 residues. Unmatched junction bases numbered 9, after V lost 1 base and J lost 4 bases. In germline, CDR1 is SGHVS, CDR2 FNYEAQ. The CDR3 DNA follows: TGTGCCAGCAGCTTAGGGTTCGAGACAGGGCGCTATGGCTACACCTTC. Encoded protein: CASSLGFETGRYGYTF.

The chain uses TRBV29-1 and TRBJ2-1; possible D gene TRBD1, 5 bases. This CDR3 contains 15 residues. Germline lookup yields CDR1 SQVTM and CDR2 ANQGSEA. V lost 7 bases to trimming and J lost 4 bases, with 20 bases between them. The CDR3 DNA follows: TGCAGCGCCACTCCTAGGGGAAAAGCGTACAATGAGCAGTTCTTC. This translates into CSATPRGKAYNEQFF.

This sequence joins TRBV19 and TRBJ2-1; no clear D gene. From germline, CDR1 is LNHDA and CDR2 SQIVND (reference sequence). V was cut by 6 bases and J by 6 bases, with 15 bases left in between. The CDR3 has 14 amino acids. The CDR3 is CASRSVYRSNEQFF. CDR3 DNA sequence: TGTGCCAGTAGGTCCGTGTATCGTAGCAATGAGCAGTTCTTC.

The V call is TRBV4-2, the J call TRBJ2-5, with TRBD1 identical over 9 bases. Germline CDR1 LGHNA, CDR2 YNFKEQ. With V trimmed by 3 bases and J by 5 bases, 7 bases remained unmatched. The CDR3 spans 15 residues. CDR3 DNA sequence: TGTGCCAGCAGCCAGGAGGGACAGGGATCGGAGACCCAGTACTTC. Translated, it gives CASSQEGQGSETQYF.

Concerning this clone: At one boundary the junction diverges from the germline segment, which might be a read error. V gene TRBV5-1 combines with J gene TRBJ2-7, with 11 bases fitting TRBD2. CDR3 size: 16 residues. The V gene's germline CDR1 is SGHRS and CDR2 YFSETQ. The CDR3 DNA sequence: TGCGCCAGCACCTTGAACGCGGGACTAGCGGACTACGAGCAGTACTTC. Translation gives CASTLNAGLADYEQYF.